Listed below are T cell receptor beta chains from one sample, sequenced in a study of identical twins. TCRdb used MiXCR to reprocess the 5' RACE reads, holding one entry per CDR3 protein. The sample lists fewer than 800,000 distinct CDR3 sequences, about 7.6% occurring once. This same sample was also part of a study on yellow fever vaccine responses in identical twins.

Input material: PBMCs. These receptors were taken from a young woman in good health. CDR3s include the opening cysteine and the closing phenylalanine or tryptophan. Each record gives: D gene, clone size, V gene, J gene, CDR3 DNA, CDR3 protein. The D gene is left open where the match is weak. Clone size, where shown, is once, few, many, or a class for clones that have expanded.

TRBD1,.,TRBV7-2,TRBJ2-2,TGTGCCAGCAGCGTTCAGGGGGCCACCGGGGAGCTGTTTTTT,CASSVQGATGELFF
.,.,TRBV5-1,TRBJ1-1,TGCGCCAGCAGCTTAGGGTCCGGGGCTGAAGCTTTCTTT,CASSLGSGAEAFF
TRBD1,few,TRBV7-8,TRBJ1-4,TGTGCCAGCAGCGGGGGACAGGGGGCAATAACTAATGAAAAACTGTTTTTT,CASSGGQGAITNEKLFF
.,few,TRBV9,TRBJ2-3,TGTGCCAGCAGCGTAGATCGGAGGGCTGGGGGAGATACGCAGTATTTT,CASSVDRRAGGDTQYF
.,many,TRBV12-3/TRBV12-4,TRBJ2-7,TGTGCCAGCAGTTTCGGCCTTGGCTACGAGCAGTACTTC,CASSFGLGYEQYF
.,few,TRBV3-1,TRBJ1-2,TGTGCCAGCAGCCGGGCAGCCCAAAGCAACTATGGCTACACCTTC,CASSRAAQSNYGYTF
TRBD2,.,TRBV11-3,TRBJ2-4,TGTGCCAGCAGCGACGGACTAGCGTACTTTCAGTACTTC,CASSDGLAYFQYF
TRBD2,few,TRBV4-1,TRBJ2-2,TGCGCCAGCAGCCAAGATGGGGGACTAGCCACCGGGGAGCTGTTTTTT,CASSQDGGLATGELFF
.,.,TRBV5-1,TRBJ2-6,TGCGCCAGCAGAGGACAGGGAGGGTCTGGGGCCAACGTCCTGACTTTC,CASRGQGGSGANVLTF
.,many,TRBV7-3,TRBJ2-1,TGTGCCAGCAGCTTAACGTTAGGGGGTTTCTACAATGAGCAGTTCTTC,CASSLTLGGFYNEQFF
.,many,TRBV20-1,TRBJ2-1,TGCAGTGCTCACTACTTAGGGGGTCAGGGGGGCAATGAGCAGTTCTTC,CSAHYLGGQGGNEQFF
.,many,TRBV6-5,TRBJ1-2,TGTGCCAGCAGTTACCGACAGCCTGACGGCTACACCTTC,CASSYRQPDGYTF
TRBD2,.,TRBV3-1,TRBJ2-7,TGTGCCTCCTGCCAAGTGGGACTAGCGGGAGGGCCCTACTCCTACGAGCAGTACTTC,CASCQVGLAGGPYSYEQYF
TRBD1,many,TRBV12-3/TRBV12-4,TRBJ2-1,TGTGCCATCCCCGGACAGGGCTTGGGTGAGCAGTTCTTC,CAIPGQGLGEQFF
.,many,TRBV7-9,TRBJ1-1,TGTGCCAGCAGCCGGCAGGAGTCGGTTGCCGACACTGAAGCTTTCTTT,CASSRQESVADTEAFF
TRBD2,many,TRBV20-1,TRBJ2-3,TGCAGTGCTCCCCTGTCTAGCGGGAGAACAGATACGCAGTATTTT,CSAPLSSGRTDTQYF
.,.,TRBV4-1,TRBJ2-7,TGCGCCAGCAGCCAAGGGAAGGGGGGGACTGTTTACGAGCAGTACTTC,CASSQGKGGTVYEQYF
TRBD2,few,TRBV12-3/TRBV12-4,TRBJ2-1,TGTGCCAGCAGTCCGGCTAGCGGGTTGAACAATGAGCAGTTCTTC,CASSPASGLNNEQFF
.,.,TRBV28,TRBJ1-3,TGTGCCAGCAGTACCAGGCGAATTTCTGGAAACACCATATATTTT,CASSTRRISGNTIYF
TRBD1,.,TRBV5-8,TRBJ1-1,TGTGCCAGCAGCTTGGGCAGGGGGCGTAAGGCTTTCTTT,CASSLGRGRKAFF
.,.,TRBV4-1,TRBJ1-1,TGCGCCAGCAGCCATCAGGAGAACACTGAAGCTTTCTTT,CASSHQENTEAFF
.,few,TRBV4-1,TRBJ2-1,TGCGCCAGCAGCCAAGGTCGGCATGAGCAGTTCTTC,CASSQGRHEQFF
.,few,TRBV7-9,TRBJ2-3,TGTGCCAGCAGCTTATGGTTAACTAGCACAGATACGCAGTATTTT,CASSLWLTSTDTQYF
TRBD2,few,TRBV2,TRBJ2-2,TGTGCCAGCAGTGGCGGACTAGCGGGCACCGGGGAGCTGTTTTTT,CASSGGLAGTGELFF
.,many,TRBV12-3/TRBV12-4,TRBJ1-5,TGTGCCAGCAGTCCCCGACAGGTGGGACAGCCCCAGCATTTT,CASSPRQVGQPQHF
.,few,TRBV10-2,TRBJ1-2,TGCGCCAGCAAAGATTGGTCGGACACCTCGCGCTATGGCTACACCTTC,CASKDWSDTSRYGYTF